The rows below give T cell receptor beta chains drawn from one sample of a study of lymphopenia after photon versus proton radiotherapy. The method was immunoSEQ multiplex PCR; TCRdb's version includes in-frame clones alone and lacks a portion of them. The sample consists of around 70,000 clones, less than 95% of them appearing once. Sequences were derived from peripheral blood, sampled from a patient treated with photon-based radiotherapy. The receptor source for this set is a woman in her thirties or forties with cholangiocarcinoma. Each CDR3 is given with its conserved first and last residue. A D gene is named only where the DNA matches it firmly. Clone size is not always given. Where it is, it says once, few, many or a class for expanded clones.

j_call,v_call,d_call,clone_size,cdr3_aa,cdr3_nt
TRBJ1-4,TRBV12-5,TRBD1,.,CASGLGQGNEKLFF,TGTGCTAGTGGCCTCGGACAGGGAAACGAAAAACTGTTTTTT
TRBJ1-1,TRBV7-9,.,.,CASSSEAEAFF,TGTGCCAGCAGCTCGGAAGCTGAAGCTTTCTTT
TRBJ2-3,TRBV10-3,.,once,CAISESRDTQYF,TGTGCCATCAGTGAGTCGAGGGATACGCAGTATTTT
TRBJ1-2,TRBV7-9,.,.,CASSFLTHRPGHGYTF,TGTGCCAGCAGCTTCCTCACTCACAGACCAGGTCATGGCTACACCTTC
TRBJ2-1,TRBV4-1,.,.,CASRLRGEREQFF,TGCGCCAGCAGACTAAGAGGGGAGCGAGAGCAGTTCTTC
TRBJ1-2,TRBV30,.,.,CAWSERISYTF,TGTGCCTGGAGTGAGCGGATCTCATACACCTTC
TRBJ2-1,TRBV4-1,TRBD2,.,CASSQDKGAGGPDEQFF,TGCGCCAGCAGCCAAGATAAGGGAGCGGGAGGGCCAGATGAGCAGTTCTTC
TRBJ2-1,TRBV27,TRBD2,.,CASRRLAGGYNEQFF,TGTGCCAGCAGAAGACTAGCGGGAGGCTACAATGAGCAGTTCTTC
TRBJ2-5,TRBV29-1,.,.,CSFRGETQYF,TGCAGCTTCCGAGGAGAGACCCAGTACTTC
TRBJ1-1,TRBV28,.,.,CASSLPGASNTEAFF,TGTGCCAGCAGTTTACCAGGGGCTTCCAACACTGAAGCTTTCTTT
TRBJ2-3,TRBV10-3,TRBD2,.,CASRTSGGSHTQYF,TGTGCCAGCAGGACTAGCGGGGGGTCTCATACGCAGTATTTT
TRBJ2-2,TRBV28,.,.,CASKELVGELFF,TGTGCCAGCAAGGAGCTTGTCGGGGAGCTGTTTTTT
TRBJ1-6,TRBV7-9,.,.,CASSLDVSPLHF,TGTGCCAGCAGCTTGGACGTCTCACCCCTCCACTTT
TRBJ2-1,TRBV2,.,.,CASSESGKGGNEQFF,TGTGCCAGCAGTGAATCTGGGAAAGGGGGGAATGAGCAGTTCTTC
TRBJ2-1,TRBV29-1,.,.,CSVEDTRGNEQFF,TGCAGCGTTGAAGATACTAGGGGCAATGAGCAGTTCTTC
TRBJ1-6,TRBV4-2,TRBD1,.,CASSQEGDRGSPLHF,TGTGCCAGCAGCCAAGAGGGGGACAGAGGATCACCCCTCCACTTT
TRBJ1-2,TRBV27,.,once,CASSSLSRVNYGYTF,TGTGCCAGCAGTTCCCTCAGCCGAGTTAACTATGGCTACACCTTC
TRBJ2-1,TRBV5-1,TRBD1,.,CASSSFGTGVDEQFF,TGCGCCAGCAGCTCATTCGGGACAGGGGTTGATGAGCAGTTCTTC
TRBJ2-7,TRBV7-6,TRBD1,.,CASSKAGTGYEQYF,TGTGCCAGCAGCAAAGCCGGGACAGGCTACGAGCAGTACTTC
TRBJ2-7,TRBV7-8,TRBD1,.,CASSGTDSYEQYF,TGTGCCAGCAGCGGGACAGACTCCTACGAGCAGTACTTC
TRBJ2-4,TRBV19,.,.,CASSGWDPRDIQYF,TGTGCCAGCTCTGGATGGGACCCTAGGGACATTCAGTACTTC
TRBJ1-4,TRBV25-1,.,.,CASSDQDRFNEKLFF,TGTGCCAGCAGTGACCAAGACAGGTTCAATGAAAAACTGTTTTTT
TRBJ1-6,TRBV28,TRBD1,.,CASGRDSTYNSPLHF,TGTGCCAGTGGAAGGGACAGCACCTATAATTCACCCCTCCACTTT
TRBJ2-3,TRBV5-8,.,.,CASSLADTQYF,TGTGCCAGCAGCTTGGCAGATACGCAGTATTTT
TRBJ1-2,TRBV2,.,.,CASRDFLTGTDYGYTF,TGTGCCAGCAGGGACTTCCTTACAGGGACGGACTATGGCTACACCTTC
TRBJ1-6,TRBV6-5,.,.,CASSYTGPYNSPLHF,TGTGCCAGCAGTTACACTGGCCCCTATAATTCACCCCTCCACTTT
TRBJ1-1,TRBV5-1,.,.,CASSLPSGLSGTEAFF,TGCGCCAGCAGCTTACCCTCCGGGTTGTCGGGAACTGAAGCTTTCTTT
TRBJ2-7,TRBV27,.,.,CASSLWGSYEQYF,TGTGCCAGCAGTTTATGGGGATCCTACGAGCAGTACTTC
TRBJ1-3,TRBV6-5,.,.,CASKQASGSGNTIYF,TGTGCCAGCAAACAGGCGTCCGGGTCTGGAAACACCATATATTTT
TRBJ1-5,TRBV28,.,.,CASSLADGYSNQPQHF,TGTGCCAGCAGTTTGGCTGACGGATATAGCAATCAGCCCCAGCATTTT
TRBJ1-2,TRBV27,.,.,CASGTVGRGYTF,TGTGCCAGCGGGACTGTAGGTAGGGGCTACACCTTC
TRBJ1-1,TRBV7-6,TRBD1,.,CASSLSPGTGGVRTEAFF,TGTGCCAGCAGCTTATCGCCCGGGACAGGGGGGGTACGCACTGAAGCTTTCTTT
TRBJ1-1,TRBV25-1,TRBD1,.,CASSGLYGGRGRNTEAFF,TGTGCCAGCAGTGGATTGTACGGTGGCAGGGGGAGGAACACTGAAGCTTTCTTT
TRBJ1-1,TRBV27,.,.,CASRLSGGRSTEAFF,TGTGCCAGCAGGTTATCTGGCGGCAGGAGCACTGAAGCTTTCTTT
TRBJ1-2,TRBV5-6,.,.,CASSSTPNYGYTF,TGTGCCAGCAGCTCGACACCTAACTATGGCTACACCTTC